A single sample is the source of the 26 T cell receptor beta chains below, sequenced in a study of long-term antiretroviral therapy in people with HIV. Running of the v3.0 immunoSEQ assay took place at survey level. Produced via immunoSEQ multiplex PCR; TCRdb's table is partial and in-frame only. The sample shows under 25,000 clones, 76% of them seen only once. The sequenced sample was unsorted PBMCs, obtained 0.5 years before starting antiretroviral therapy. These receptors were collected from a man between 18 and 35 years old with HIV.

The chain links TRBV5-6 to TRBJ2-5; 7 bases fit TRBD2. Germline lookup yields CDR1 SGHDT and CDR2 YYEEEE. J lost 1 base, V lost 3 bases, and 3 bases had no gene match. The CDR3 is 14 amino acids. The CDR3 spells CASSWGGGQETQYF. The DNA of the CDR3 is TGTGCCAGCAGCTGGGGCGGGGGCCAAGAGACCCAGTACTTC.

CDR3 region: CASSPRQGSYEQYF. For the CDR3, the DNA is TGTGCCAGCAGTCCGCGACAGGGATCCTACGAGCAGTACTTC. The chain links TRBV27 to TRBJ2-7, with TRBD1 matching over 7 bases. V lost 5 bases to trimming and J lost 1 base; unmatched junction nucleotides: 5. CDR1 is MNHEY, CDR2 SMNVEV, per germline (reference sequence). The CDR3 is 14 residues long.

The V call is TRBV12-5, the J call TRBJ2-1; 9 nucleotides match TRBD2. Germline V gives CDR1 LGHNT, CDR2 FRNRAP. The CDR3 has 15 amino acids. J was trimmed by 3 bases and V by 1 base; bases with no gene match: 1. Here the CDR3 reads CASGLGTSVYNEQFF. CDR3 bases: TGTGCTAGTGGTTTGGGGACTAGCGTCTACAATGAGCAGTTCTTC.

The chain combines TRBV9 with TRBJ1-3; D is unresolved. Germline lookup yields CDR1 SGDLS and CDR2 YYNGEE. The V end lost 0 bases, the J end lost 0 bases, and 4 bases lay between the germline ends. This CDR3 has 14 amino acids. The CDR3 loop reads CASSVGLSGNTIYF. The CDR3 coding sequence is TGTGCCAGCAGCGTAGGGCTCTCTGGAAACACCATATATTTT.

The V gene is TRBV9, the J gene TRBJ2-2; perhaps TRBD1 as D (5 bases). The CDR3 has 16 amino acids. The V and J ends lost 0 bases and 7 bases respectively, with 16 bases between them. CDR1 SGDLS and CDR2 YYNGEE come from the germline V gene. CDR3 region: CASSVGALGADGELFF. CDR3 in DNA: TGTGCCAGCAGCGTAGGGGCCCTAGGGGCTGACGGGGAGCTGTTTTTT.

The J gene is TRBJ2-1, the V gene TRBV13; possible D gene TRBD1, 6 bases. In germline, CDR1 is PRHDT, CDR2 FYEKMQ (reference sequence). This CDR3 comprises 12 residues. V lost 5 bases to trimming and J lost 5 bases, with 7 bases between them. The CDR3 DNA follows: TGTGCCAGCAGCCAGGGGAACAATGAGCAGTTCTTC. Protein product: CASSQGNNEQFF.

This clone was detected a few times. The rearrangement joins TRBV4-2 to TRBJ2-3; a possible D gene is TRBD2 (5 bases). With 2 bases removed from V and 8 bases from J, the gap between germline ends came to 14 bases. Germline V gives CDR1 LGHNA, CDR2 YNFKEQ. CDR3 length: 14 residues. The CDR3 DNA is TGTGCCAGCAGCCAATGGTCGGACTTCCCTACGCAGTATTTT. Its translation is CASSQWSDFPTQYF.

This chain links TRBV13 with TRBJ2-1; TRBD2 matches 10 bases. The CDR3 covers 16 residues. Trimming removed 5 bases from V and 10 bases from J; junction bases left unmatched: 14. The germline CDR1 and CDR2 sequences are PRHDT and FYEKMQ (reference sequence). The DNA of the CDR3 is TGTGCCAGCAGCATTTCTAGCGGGGGCAGTCTAGGGGAGCAGTTCTTC. Residues: CASSISSGGSLGEQFF.

This chain links TRBV7-8 with TRBJ2-1, with D unclear. CDR1 is SGHVS, CDR2 FQNEAQ, per germline. The V and J ends lost 2 bases and 2 bases respectively, with 16 bases between them. The CDR3 length is 17 residues. This CDR3 reads CASSLTGSHEPYNEQFF. The DNA for the CDR3 is TGTGCCAGCAGCTTAACTGGGTCCCATGAGCCCTACAATGAGCAGTTCTTC. Together with reference TRBV7-8 and TRBJ2-1, the CDR3 gives the full variable domain: GAGVSQSPRYKVAKRGQDVALRCDPISGHVSLFWYQQALGQGPEFLTYFQNEAQLDKSGLPSDRFFAERPEGSVSTLKIQRTQQEDSAVYLCASSLTGSHEPYNEQFFGPGTRLTVL.

This clone has a handful of counts. Written as DNA, the CDR3 is TGTGCCACTTCACTCGGGGGAATGGGGGCTGAAGCTTTCTTT. It translates to CATSLGGMGAEAFF. This chain joins TRBV27 and TRBJ1-1; TRBD1 might be the D (5 bases). The V gene lost 10 bases and the J gene lost 6 bases, with 21 bases spanning the gap. The V gene's germline CDR1 is MNHEY and CDR2 SMNVEV (reference sequence). CDR3 size: 14 residues.

This clone was seen once. The chain is built from TRBV6-6 and TRBJ2-7; D possibly uses TRBD1 or TRBD2 (6 bases each). The CDR3 is made up of 15 amino acids. Germline assignment: CDR1 MNHNY and CDR2 SVGAGI (reference sequence). The V gene lost 2 bases and the J gene lost 5 bases, with 16 bases spanning the gap. CDR3 in amino acids: CASSYLSSGGDEQYF. The DNA of the CDR3 is TGTGCCAGCAGTTACCTTAGTTCCGGGGGCGACGAGCAGTACTTC.

The rearrangement links TRBV15 to TRBJ1-1; no clear D gene. Trimming removed 3 bases from V and 10 bases from J, with 15 bases in between. This CDR3 comprises 13 residues. Per germline, CDR1 LNHNV and CDR2 YYDKDF (reference sequence). In DNA form, the CDR3 reads TGTGCCACCAGCAGCCTACCAATTAGTGGAGCTTTCTTT. Translation: CATSSLPISGAFF.

CDR3 sequence (DNA): TGTGCCATCAGTGACGTTGAGCGGGGGGCTCCCTACGAGCAGTACTTC. Encoded protein: CAISDVERGAPYEQYF. V usage is TRBV10-3 and J usage is TRBJ2-7, with 9 bases aligning to TRBD2. The germline V gene encodes CDR1 ENHRY and CDR2 SYGVKD. The ends lost 3 bases at V and 2 bases at J; junction bases unmatched: 8. CDR3 length: 16 residues.

The genes are TRBV7-6 and TRBJ1-5; D is possibly TRBD1 (6 bases). CDR3 length: 13 amino acids. Germline V lookup: CDR1 SGHVS, CDR2 FNYEAQ. Trimming took off 5 bases at V and 3 bases at J, with 8 bases between the two ends. CDR3 sequence: CASSGGLNQPQHF. As DNA, the CDR3 is TGTGCCAGCAGCGGGGGCCTCAATCAGCCCCAGCATTTT.

The chain recombines TRBV4-3 with TRBJ1-1; maybe TRBD1 (6 bases). Trimming pared 0 bases from V and 7 bases from J, leaving 12 bases between. The germline gives CDR1 LGHNA, CDR2 YSLEER. The CDR3 sequence is 14 residues long. CDR3 DNA sequence: TGCGCCAGCAGCCAAGACAAGGGCAGGGGTGAAGCTTTCTTT. Amino acids: CASSQDKGRGEAFF.

The rearrangement uses TRBV5-1 and TRBJ1-1; D is unclear. Trimming took off 3 bases at V and 8 bases at J, with 17 bases between the two ends. The germline CDR1 and CDR2 sequences are SGHRS and YFSETQ. The CDR3 contains 14 residues. For the CDR3, the DNA is TGCGCCAGCAGCTGGGATGGAACGTTTAGGGAAGCTTTCTTT. Translating gives CASSWDGTFREAFF.

The CDR3: CATSRDSRTAFLGYTF. DNA of the CDR3: TGTGCCACCAGCAGAGATTCACGGACAGCATTTTTGGGCTACACCTTC. The chain joins TRBV15 to TRBJ1-2, with D perhaps matching TRBD1 (6 bases). The germline V gene encodes CDR1 LNHNV and CDR2 YYDKDF (reference sequence). This CDR3 comprises 16 residues. The V end was cut by 0 bases, the J end by 8 bases, with 19 bases between.

The gene calls are TRBV2 and TRBJ2-2, with a possible D match to TRBD1 (6 bases). The V gene's germline CDR1 is SNHLY and CDR2 FYNNEI. The CDR3 totals 15 residues. The germline V and J ends were trimmed by 4 bases and 2 bases, with 11 bases remaining between them. The DNA for the CDR3 is TGTGCCAGCAGTGGGCCGGGGACAAACACCGGGGAGCTGTTTTTT. Its protein is CASSGPGTNTGELFF.

This clone was recorded only once. The chain couples TRBV7-9 to TRBJ1-1; D ambiguous. In germline, CDR1 is SEHNR, CDR2 FQNEAQ (reference sequence). V lost 6 bases and J lost 4, with 18 bases in between. The CDR3 runs 15 residues. The chain's CDR3 is CASRTAQGRSTEAFF. As DNA, the CDR3 is TGTGCCAGCAGAACGGCCCAAGGGCGCAGCACTGAAGCTTTCTTT.

The gene calls are TRBV13 and TRBJ2-1; D may be TRBD2 (5 bases). The germline CDR1 and CDR2 sequences are PRHDT and FYEKMQ (reference sequence). This CDR3 comprises 13 residues. Deletions cut 6 bases from V and 2 bases from J, with 8 bases between. CDR3 nucleotides: TGTGCCAGCAGTACCGGGACCTACAATGAGCAGTTCTTC. It yields the protein CASSTGTYNEQFF. Variable domain in full (rest from reference TRBV13 and TRBJ2-1): AAGVIQSPRHLIKEKRETATLKCYPIPRHDTVYWYQQGPGQDPQFLISFYEKMQSDKGSIPDRFSAQQFSDYHSELNMSSLELGDSALYFCASSTGTYNEQFFGPGTRLTVL.

This chain joins TRBV11-3 and TRBJ2-5, with a tentative D call TRBD1 (5 bases). The V gene lost 2 bases and the J gene lost 1 base, with 5 bases spanning the gap. CDR1 SGHNT and CDR2 YENEEA come from the germline V gene. There are 13 residues in the CDR3. The CDR3 DNA reads as TGTGCCAGCAGCTTACAGGGCCAAGAGACCCAGTACTTC. As protein: CASSLQGQETQYF.

The V gene is TRBV6-6, the J gene TRBJ2-7; 8 bases match TRBD1. The CDR3 covers 13 residues. Looked up from germline, CDR1 is MNHNY and CDR2 is SVGAGI (reference sequence). Trimming took 7 bases from V and 3 from J; bases not matched to a gene: 5. The CDR3, as DNA: TGTGCCAGCACCCCCGGACAGGGCTACGAGCAGTACTTC. It encodes CASTPGQGYEQYF.

The gene calls are TRBV5-1 and TRBJ2-2; TRBD1 aligns across 8 bases. The CDR3 sequence is 14 residues long. V lost 1 base to trimming and J lost 5 bases; unmatched junction nucleotides: 1. CDR1 is SGHRS and CDR2 is YFSETQ in the germline V gene. The CDR3 protein is CASSLTGGTGELFF. Written as DNA, the CDR3 is TGCGCCAGCAGCTTGACAGGGGGAACCGGGGAGCTGTTTTTT.

The chain combines TRBV5-1 with TRBJ2-7; D tentatively reads TRBD1 or TRBD2 (6 bases each). V lost 0 bases and J 0 bases, leaving 13 bases between the germline ends. The CDR3 runs to 16 residues. The germline V gene encodes CDR1 SGHRS and CDR2 YFSETQ. Written as DNA, the CDR3 is TGCGCCAGCAGCTTGGTAAAGGGGGGTCCCTCCTACGAGCAGTACTTC. Translating gives CASSLVKGGPSYEQYF.

V usage is TRBV19 and J usage is TRBJ1-5; D ambiguous. In germline, CDR1 is LNHDA, CDR2 SQIVND (reference sequence). There are 14 residues in the CDR3. V shed 5 bases and J shed 0 bases, with 8 bases lying between them. The CDR3 sequence: CASSQLYSNQPQHF. The CDR3 DNA sequence: TGTGCCAGTAGTCAGTTGTATAGCAATCAGCCCCAGCATTTT.

The gene calls are TRBV10-2 and TRBJ2-2, with 11 bases that match TRBD2. Germline trimming cut 4 bases from V and 7 bases from J; bases unmatched to any gene: 5. From germline, CDR1 is WSHSY and CDR2 SAAADI. The length of the CDR3 is 15 residues. The CDR3 DNA reads as TGCGCCAGCAGTGTGATTCTAGCGGGGGGCGGGGAGCTGTTTTTT. It codes for CASSVILAGGGELFF.